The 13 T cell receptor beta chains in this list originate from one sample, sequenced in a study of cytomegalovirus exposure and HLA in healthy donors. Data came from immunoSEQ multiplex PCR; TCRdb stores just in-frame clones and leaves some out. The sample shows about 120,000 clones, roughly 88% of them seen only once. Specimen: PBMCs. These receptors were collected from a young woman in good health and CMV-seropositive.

CDR3 region: CASSFRTGDYEQYF. The CDR3 bases are TGTGCCAGCAGCTTTCGGACAGGGGACTACGAGCAGTACTTC. J is TRBJ2-7 and V is TRBV5-5, with 9 nucleotides matching TRBD1. CDR3 length equals 14 residues. Losses at the gene ends were 2 bases for V and 3 bases for J; bases not matched to a gene: 3. Germline assignment: CDR1 SGHKS and CDR2 YYEKEE (reference sequence).

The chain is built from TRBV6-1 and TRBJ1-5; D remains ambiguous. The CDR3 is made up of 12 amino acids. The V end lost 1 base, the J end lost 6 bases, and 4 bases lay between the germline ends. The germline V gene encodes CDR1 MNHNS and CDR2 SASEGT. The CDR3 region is CASSEGPQPQHF. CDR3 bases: TGTGCCAGCAGTGAAGGGCCTCAGCCCCAGCATTTT.

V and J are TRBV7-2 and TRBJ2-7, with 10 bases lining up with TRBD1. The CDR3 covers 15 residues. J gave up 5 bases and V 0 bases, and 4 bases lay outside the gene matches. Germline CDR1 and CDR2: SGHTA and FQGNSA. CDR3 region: CASSLAPGQGNEQYF. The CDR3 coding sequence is TGTGCCAGCAGCTTAGCCCCGGGACAGGGGAACGAGCAGTACTTC.

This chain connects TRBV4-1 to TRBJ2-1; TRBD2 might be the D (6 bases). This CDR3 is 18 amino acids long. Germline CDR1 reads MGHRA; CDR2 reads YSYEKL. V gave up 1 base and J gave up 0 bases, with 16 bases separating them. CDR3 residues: CASSQGLVRGSSYNEQFF. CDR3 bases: TGCGCCAGCAGCCAAGGGTTAGTCCGGGGGAGCTCCTACAATGAGCAGTTCTTC.

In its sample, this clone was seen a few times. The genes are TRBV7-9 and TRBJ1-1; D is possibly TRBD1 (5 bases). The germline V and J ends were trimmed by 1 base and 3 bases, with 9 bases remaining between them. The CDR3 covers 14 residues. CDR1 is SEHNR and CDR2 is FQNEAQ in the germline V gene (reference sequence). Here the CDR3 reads CASSLGLGDTEAFF. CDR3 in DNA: TGTGCCAGCAGCTTAGGGCTAGGGGACACTGAAGCTTTCTTT.

The CDR3, as DNA: TGTGCCACAAGGCCGGGCGGGACTTACTACAATGAGCAGTTCTTC. It is translated as CATRPGGTYYNEQFF. This rearrangement joins TRBV27 to TRBJ2-1; D is perhaps TRBD2 (6 bases). Germline V gene data show CDR1 as MNHEY and CDR2 as SMNVEV (reference sequence). This CDR3 contains 15 residues. The V end was cut by 10 bases, the J end by 3 bases, with 19 bases between.

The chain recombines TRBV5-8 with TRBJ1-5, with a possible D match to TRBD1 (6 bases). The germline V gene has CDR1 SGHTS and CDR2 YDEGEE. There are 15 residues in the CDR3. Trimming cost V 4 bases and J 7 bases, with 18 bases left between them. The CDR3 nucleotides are TGTGCCAGCAGCCCCGGGACAACATACCGGCAGCCCCAGCATTTT. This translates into CASSPGTTYRQPQHF.

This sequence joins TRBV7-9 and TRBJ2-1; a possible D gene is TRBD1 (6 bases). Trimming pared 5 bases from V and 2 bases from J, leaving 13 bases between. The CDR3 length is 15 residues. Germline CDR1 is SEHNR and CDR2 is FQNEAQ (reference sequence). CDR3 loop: CASSRVQGTYNEQFF. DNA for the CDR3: TGTGCCAGCAGCCGGGTACAGGGAACCTACAATGAGCAGTTCTTC.

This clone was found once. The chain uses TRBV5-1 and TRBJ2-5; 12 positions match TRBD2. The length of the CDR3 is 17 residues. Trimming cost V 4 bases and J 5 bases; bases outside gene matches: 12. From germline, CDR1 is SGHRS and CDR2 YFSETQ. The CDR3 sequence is CASSTGLAGTGVETQYF. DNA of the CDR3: TGCGCCAGCAGCACCGGACTAGCGGGAACAGGGGTGGAGACCCAGTACTTC.

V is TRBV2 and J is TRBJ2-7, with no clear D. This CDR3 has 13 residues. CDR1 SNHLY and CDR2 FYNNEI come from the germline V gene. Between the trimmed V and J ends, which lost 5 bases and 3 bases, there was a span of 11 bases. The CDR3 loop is CASSPREYYEQYF. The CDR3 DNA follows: TGTGCCAGCAGTCCGCGCGAGTACTACGAGCAGTACTTC.

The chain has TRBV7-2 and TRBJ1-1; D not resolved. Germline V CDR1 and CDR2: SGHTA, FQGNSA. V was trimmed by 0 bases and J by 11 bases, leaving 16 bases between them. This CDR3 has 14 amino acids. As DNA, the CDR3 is TGTGCCAGCAGCTTAGCAAACGTACGCGCCGGGGCTTTCTTT. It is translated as CASSLANVRAGAFF. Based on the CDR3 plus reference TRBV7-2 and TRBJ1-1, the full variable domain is GAGVSQSPSNKVTEKGKDVELRCDPISGHTALYWYRQSLGQGLEFLIYFQGNSAPDKSGLPSDRFSAERTGGSVSTLTIQRTQQEDSAVYLCASSLANVRAGAFFGQGTRLTVV.

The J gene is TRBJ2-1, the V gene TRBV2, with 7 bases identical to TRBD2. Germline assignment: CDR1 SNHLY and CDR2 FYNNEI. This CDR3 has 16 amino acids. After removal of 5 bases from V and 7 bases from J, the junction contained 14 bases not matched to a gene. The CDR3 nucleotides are TGTGCCAGCAGTCCAGAAGTAGGGGACTACATAAATGAGCAGTTCTTC. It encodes CASSPEVGDYINEQFF.

As DNA, the CDR3 is TGTGCCAGCAGCCAGCCGAATTCCGGACAGGGGGCGGCAGAGACCCAGTACTTC. This translates into CASSQPNSGQGAAETQYF. The V gene is TRBV14, the J gene TRBJ2-5; the match to TRBD1 covers 11 bases. Germline V gene sequence: CDR1 SGHDN, CDR2 FVKESK. With 3 bases clipped from V and 4 bases from J, the junction kept 13 bases outside the gene matches. The CDR3 totals 18 residues.